This T cell receptor (beta chain) was captured in a study of cytomegalovirus exposure and HLA in healthy donors. Study-wide results and caveats: CMV antigen specificity was confirmed in vitro for three CMV-associated chains.

Germline CDR1 MNHEY, CDR2 SVGAGI. The V segment lost 2 bases and the J segment 1 base; nucleotides outside the gene matches: 2. The CDR3 has 15 amino acids. Amplification used 60 Vbeta primers and 13 Jbeta primers. The assay was immunoSEQ multiplex PCR, and TCRdb's table has in-frame clones only and misses some. The sample lists about 110,000 clones; roughly 68% were seen once. About this clone itself: What it recognizes is unknown.

The sequence derives from a woman in her 30s in good health and CMV-seronegative. Sequencing was done on a sample of PBMCs. The rearrangement joins TRBV6-5 to TRBJ1-1; TRBD1 matches at 9 bases. The CDR3 DNA follows: TGTGCCAGCAGTTACCCGGACAGGGGGAACACTGAAGCTTTCTTT. Translating gives CASSYPDRGNTEAFF.